The source of this T cell receptor (beta chain) is a study of graft-versus-host responses after intestinal transplantation. This CDR3 spans 15 amino acids. The germline gives CDR1 SGDLS, CDR2 YYNGEE. V was pared by 4 bases and J by 9 bases, with 7 bases of the junction left unmatched. Produced via immunoSEQ multiplex PCR; TCRdb's table is partial and in-frame only. The sample shows fewer than 75,000 clones, roughly 90% of them seen only once. The TCR originated in a human patient who received an intestinal transplant, so some T cells may come from the graft donor. The sample was PBMCs, taken 26 days after transplant. The chain joins TRBV9 to TRBJ2-1; 13 nucleotides align to TRBD2. The CDR3 spells CASSSGLAGEGEQFF. The CDR3 region has the DNA TGTGCCAGCAGCTCAGGACTAGCGGGAGAAGGTGAGCAGTTCTTC.